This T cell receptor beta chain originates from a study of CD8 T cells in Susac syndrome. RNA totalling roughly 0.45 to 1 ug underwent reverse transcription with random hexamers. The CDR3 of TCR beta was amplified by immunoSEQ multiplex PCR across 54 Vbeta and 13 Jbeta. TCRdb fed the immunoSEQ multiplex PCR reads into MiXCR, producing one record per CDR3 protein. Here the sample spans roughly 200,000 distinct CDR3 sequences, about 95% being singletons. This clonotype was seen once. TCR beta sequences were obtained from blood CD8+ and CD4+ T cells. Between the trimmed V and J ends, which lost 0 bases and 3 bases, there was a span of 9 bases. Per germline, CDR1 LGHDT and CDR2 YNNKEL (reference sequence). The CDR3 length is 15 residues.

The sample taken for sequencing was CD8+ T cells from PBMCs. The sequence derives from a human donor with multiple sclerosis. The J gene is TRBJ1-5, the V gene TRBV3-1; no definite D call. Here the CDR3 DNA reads TGTGCCAGCAGCCAAGATCTGAGGCCCAATCAGCCCCAGCATTTT. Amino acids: CASSQDLRPNQPQHF. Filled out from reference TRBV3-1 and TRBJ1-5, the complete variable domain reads DTAVSQTPKYLVTQMGNDKSIKCEQNLGHDTMYWYKQDSKKFLKIMFSYNNKELIINETVPNRFSPKSPDKAHLNLHINSLELGDSAVYFCASSQDLRPNQPQHFGDGTRLSIL.